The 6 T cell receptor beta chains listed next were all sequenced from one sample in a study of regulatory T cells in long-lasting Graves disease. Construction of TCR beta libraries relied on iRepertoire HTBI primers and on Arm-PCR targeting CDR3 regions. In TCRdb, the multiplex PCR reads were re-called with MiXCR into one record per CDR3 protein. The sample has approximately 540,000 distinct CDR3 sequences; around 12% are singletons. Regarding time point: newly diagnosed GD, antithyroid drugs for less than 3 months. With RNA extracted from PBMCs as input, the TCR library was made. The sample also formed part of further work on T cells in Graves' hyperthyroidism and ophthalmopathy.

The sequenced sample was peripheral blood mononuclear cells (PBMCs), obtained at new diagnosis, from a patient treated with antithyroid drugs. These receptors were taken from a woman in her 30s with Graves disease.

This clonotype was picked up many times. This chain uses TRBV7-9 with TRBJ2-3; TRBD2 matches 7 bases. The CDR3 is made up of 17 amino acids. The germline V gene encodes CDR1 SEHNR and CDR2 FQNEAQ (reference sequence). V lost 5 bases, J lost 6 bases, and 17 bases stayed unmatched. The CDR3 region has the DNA TGTGCCAGCAGCCCCCCCGGCGGAGGACTAGTCACGGATACGCAGTATTTT. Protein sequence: CASSPPGGGLVTDTQYF.

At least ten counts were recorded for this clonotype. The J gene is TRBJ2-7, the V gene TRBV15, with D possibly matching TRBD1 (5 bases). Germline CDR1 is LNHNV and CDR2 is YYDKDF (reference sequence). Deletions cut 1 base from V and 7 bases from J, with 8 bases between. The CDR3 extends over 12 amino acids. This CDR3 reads CATSRVGVEQYF. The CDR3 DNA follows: TGTGCCACCAGCAGAGTAGGGGTGGAGCAGTACTTC.

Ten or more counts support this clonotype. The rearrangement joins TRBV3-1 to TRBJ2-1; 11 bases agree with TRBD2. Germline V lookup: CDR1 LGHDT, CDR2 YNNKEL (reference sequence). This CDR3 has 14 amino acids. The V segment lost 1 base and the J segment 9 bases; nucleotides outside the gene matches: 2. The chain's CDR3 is CASSQGLAGSEQFF. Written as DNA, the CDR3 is TGTGCCAGCAGCCAAGGACTAGCGGGAAGTGAGCAGTTCTTC.

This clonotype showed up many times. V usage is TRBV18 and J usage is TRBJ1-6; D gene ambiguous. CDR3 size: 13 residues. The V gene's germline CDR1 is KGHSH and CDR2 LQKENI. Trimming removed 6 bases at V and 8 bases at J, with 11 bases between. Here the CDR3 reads CASSPTSDSPLHF. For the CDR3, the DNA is TGTGCCAGCTCGCCTACGTCCGATTCACCCCTCCACTTT.

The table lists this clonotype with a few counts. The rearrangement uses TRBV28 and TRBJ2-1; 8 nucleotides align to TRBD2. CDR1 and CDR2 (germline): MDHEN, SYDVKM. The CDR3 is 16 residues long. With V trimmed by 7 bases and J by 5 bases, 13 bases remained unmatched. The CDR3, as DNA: TGTGCCAGCAACCGACTGACTAGCGTGAGAGACAATGAGCAGTTCTTC. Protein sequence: CASNRLTSVRDNEQFF.

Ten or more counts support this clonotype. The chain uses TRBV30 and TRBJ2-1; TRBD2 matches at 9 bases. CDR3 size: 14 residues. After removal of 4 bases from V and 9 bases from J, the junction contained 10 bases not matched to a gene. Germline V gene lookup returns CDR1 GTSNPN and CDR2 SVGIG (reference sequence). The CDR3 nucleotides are TGTGCCTGGACTATTGGCGGGAGGGCCATTGAGCAGTTCTTC. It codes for CAWTIGGRAIEQFF.